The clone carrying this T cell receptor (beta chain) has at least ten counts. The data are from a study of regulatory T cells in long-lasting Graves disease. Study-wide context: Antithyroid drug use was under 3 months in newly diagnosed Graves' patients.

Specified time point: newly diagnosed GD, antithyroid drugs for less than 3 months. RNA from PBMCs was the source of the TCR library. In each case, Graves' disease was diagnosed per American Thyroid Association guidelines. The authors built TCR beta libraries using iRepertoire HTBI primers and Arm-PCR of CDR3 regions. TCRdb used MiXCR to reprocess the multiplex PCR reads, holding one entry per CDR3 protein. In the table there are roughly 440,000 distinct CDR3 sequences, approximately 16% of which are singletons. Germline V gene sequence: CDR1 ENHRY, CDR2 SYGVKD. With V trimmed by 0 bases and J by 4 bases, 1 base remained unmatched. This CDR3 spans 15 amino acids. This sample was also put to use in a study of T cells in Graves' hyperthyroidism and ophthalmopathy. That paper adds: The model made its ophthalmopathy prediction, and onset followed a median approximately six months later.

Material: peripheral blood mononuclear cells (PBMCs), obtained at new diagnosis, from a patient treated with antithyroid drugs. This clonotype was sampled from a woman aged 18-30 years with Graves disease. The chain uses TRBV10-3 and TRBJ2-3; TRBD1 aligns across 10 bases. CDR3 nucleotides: TGTGCCATCAGTGAGTCGGGGACAGGGGCAGATACGCAGTATTTT. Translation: CAISESGTGADTQYF.